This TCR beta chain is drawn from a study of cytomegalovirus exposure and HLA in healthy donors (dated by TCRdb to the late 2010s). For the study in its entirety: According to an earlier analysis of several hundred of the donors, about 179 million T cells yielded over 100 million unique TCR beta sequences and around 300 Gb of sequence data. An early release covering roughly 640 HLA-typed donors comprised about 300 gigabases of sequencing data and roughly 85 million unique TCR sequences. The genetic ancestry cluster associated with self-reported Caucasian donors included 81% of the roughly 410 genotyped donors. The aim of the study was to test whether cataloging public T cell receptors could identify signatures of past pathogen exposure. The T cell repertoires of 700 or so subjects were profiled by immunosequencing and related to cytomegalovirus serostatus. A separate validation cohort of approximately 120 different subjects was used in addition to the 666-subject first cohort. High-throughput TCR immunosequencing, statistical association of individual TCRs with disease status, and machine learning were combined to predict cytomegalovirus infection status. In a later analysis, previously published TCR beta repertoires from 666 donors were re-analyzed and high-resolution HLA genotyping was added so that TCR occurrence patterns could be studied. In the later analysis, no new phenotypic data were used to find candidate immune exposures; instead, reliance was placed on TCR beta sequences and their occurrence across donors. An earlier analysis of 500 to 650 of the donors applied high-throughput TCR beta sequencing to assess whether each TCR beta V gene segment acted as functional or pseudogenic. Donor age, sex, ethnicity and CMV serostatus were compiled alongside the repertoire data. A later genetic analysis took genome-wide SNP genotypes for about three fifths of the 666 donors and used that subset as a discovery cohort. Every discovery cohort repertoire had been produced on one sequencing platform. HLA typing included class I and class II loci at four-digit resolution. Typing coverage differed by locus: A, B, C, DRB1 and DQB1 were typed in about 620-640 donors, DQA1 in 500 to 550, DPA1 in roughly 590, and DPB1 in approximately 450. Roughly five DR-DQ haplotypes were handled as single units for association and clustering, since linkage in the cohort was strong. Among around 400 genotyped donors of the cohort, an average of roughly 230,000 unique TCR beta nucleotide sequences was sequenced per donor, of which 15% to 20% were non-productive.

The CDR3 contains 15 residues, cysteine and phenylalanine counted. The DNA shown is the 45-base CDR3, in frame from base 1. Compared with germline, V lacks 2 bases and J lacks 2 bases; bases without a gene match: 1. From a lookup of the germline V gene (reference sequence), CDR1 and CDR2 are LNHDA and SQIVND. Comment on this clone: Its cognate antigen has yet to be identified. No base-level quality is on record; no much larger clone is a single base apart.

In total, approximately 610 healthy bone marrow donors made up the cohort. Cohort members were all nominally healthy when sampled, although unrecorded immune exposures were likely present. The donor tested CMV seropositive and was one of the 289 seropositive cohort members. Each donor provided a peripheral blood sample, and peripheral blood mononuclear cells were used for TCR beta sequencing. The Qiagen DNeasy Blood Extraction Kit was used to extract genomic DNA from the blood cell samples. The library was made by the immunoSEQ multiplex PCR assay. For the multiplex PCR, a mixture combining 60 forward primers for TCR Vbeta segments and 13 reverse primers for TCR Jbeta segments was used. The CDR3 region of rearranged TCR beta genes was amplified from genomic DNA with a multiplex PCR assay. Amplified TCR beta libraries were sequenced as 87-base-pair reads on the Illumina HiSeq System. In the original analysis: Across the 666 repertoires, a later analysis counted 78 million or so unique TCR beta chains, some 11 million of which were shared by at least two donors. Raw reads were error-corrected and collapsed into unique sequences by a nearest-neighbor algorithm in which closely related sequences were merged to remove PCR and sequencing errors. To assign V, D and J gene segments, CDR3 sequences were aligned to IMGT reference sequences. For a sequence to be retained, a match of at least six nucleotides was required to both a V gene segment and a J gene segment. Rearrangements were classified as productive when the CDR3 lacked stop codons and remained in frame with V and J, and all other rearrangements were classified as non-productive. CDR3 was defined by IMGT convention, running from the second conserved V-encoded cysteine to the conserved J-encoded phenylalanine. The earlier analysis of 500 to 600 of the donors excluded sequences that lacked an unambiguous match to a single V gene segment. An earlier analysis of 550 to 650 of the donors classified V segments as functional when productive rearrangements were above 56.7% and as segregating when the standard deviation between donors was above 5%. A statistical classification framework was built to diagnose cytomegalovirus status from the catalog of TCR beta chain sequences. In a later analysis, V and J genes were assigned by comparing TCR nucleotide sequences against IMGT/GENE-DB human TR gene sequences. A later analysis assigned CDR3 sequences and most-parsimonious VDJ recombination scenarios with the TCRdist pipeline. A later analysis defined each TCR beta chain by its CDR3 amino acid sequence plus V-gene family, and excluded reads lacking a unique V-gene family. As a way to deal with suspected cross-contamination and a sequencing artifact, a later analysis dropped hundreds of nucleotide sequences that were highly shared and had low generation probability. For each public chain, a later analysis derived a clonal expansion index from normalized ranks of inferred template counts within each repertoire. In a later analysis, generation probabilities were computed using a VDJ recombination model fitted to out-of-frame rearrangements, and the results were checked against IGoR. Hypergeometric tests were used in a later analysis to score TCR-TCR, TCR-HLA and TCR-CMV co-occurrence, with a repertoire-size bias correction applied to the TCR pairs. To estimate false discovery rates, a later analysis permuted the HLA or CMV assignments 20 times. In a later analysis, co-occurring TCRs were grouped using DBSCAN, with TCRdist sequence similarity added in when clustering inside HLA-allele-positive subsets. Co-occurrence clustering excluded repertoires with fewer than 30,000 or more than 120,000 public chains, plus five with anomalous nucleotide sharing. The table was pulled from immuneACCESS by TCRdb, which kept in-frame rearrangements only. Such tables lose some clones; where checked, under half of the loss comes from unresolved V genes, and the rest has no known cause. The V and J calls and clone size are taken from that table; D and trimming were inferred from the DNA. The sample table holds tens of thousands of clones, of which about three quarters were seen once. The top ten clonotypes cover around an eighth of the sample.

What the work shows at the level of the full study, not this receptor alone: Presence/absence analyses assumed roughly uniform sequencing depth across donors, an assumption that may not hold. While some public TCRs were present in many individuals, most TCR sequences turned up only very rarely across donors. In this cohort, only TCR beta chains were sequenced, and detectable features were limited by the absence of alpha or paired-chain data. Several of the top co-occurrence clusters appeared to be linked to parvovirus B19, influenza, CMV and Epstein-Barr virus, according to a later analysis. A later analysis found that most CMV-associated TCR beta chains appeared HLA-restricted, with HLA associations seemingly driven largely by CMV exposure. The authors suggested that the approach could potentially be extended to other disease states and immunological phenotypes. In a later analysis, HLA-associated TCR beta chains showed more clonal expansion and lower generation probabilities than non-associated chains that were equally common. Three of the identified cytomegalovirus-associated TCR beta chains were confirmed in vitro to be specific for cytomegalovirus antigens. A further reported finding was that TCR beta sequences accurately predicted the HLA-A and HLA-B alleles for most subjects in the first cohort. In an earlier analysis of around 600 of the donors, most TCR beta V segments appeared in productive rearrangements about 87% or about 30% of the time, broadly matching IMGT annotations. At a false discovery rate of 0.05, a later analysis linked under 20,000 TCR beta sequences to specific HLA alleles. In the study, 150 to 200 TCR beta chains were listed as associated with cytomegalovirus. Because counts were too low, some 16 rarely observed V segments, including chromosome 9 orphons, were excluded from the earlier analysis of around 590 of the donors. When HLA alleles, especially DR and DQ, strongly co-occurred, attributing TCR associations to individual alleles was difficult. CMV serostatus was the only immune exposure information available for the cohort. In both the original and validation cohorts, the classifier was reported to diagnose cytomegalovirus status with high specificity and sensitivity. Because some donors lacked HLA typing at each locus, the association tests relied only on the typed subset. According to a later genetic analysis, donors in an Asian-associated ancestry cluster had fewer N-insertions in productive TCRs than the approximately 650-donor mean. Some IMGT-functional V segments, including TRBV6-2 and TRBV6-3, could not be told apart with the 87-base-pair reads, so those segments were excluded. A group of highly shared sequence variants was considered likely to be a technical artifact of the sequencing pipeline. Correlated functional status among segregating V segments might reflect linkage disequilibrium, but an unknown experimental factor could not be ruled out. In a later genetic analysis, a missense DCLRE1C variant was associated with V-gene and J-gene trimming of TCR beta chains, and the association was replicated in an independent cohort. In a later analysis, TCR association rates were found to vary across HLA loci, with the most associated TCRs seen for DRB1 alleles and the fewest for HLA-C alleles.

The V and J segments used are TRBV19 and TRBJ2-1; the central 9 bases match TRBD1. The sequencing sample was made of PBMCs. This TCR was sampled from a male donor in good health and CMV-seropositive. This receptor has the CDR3 CASSIRDRAYNEQFF. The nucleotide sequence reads TGTGCCAGTAGTATAAGGGACAGGGCCTACAATGAGCAGTTCTTC.